These 18 T cell receptor beta chains were all obtained from the same sample, sequenced in a study of blood T cell repertoires in COVID-19 (dated by TCRdb to about 2020). To prepare the library, the immunoSEQ multiplex PCR assay was applied. Sourced from immuneACCESS, this table was stored by TCRdb with only in-frame sequences that have V and J called. A share of the clones is absent; for the studies checked, an unresolved V gene accounts for under half, and the remainder has no known explanation. This sample has about 210,000 clones in its table, and approximately 90% of those were observed once. 4.8% of the sample lies in the top ten. The specimen was peripheral blood. Every receptor here comes from a woman in her 40s with acute or convalescent COVID-19.

V is TRBV5-6 and J is TRBJ1-5, with D unclear. Trimming pared 1 base from V and 11 bases from J, leaving 10 bases between. CDR1 is SGHDT and CDR2 is YYEEEE in the germline V gene. The CDR3 sequence is 12 residues long. The CDR3 is CASSLWNRAQHF. CDR3 nucleotides: TGTGCCAGCAGCTTGTGGAACCGGGCCCAGCATTTT.

The chain joins TRBV19 to TRBJ1-1; D gene unclear. The CDR3 is 12 residues long. Trimming took off 5 bases at V and 4 bases at J, with 8 bases between the two ends. CDR1 is LNHDA and CDR2 is SQIVND in the germline V gene (reference sequence). The CDR3 here is CASSPGGTEAFF. CDR3 sequence (DNA): TGTGCCAGTAGTCCCGGAGGCACTGAAGCTTTCTTT.

The genes are TRBV11-2 and TRBJ1-6; D is undetermined. CDR1 and CDR2 (germline): SGHAT, FQNNGV. The CDR3 consists of 12 residues. V shed 7 bases and J shed 14 bases, with 15 bases lying between them. CDR3 nucleotide sequence: TGTGCCAGCACTAATAACTGGGAGTCCCTCCACTTT. It encodes CASTNNWESLHF.

The count of this clone is one. The chain links TRBV9 to TRBJ2-1; 15 bases align to TRBD2. Germline V gene sequence: CDR1 SGDLS, CDR2 YYNGEE. The CDR3 is made up of 17 amino acids. Trimming cost V 4 bases and J 7 bases; bases outside gene matches: 9. The chain's CDR3 is CASSPRTSGGARNEQFF. The CDR3 bases are TGTGCCAGCAGCCCCCGGACTAGCGGGGGGGCCAGGAATGAGCAGTTCTTC.

The chain carries TRBV6-5 and TRBJ1-2; D is perhaps TRBD1 (5 bases). The CDR3 spans 12 residues. Germline CDR1 and CDR2: MNHEY and SVGAGI. The V end was cut by 8 bases, the J end by 4 bases, with 11 bases between. CDR3 sequence (DNA): TGTGCCAGCGTGGGGGGAACCTATGGCTACACCTTC. It translates to CASVGGTYGYTF.

CDR3 DNA: TGTGCCAGTAGTAGCGGTTTAACAGGGTTAATGGAGACCCAGTACTTC. This translates into CASSSGLTGLMETQYF. V usage is TRBV19 and J usage is TRBJ2-5; D might be TRBD1 (6 bases). Trimming took 4 bases from V and 5 from J, leaving 20 bases between them. The CDR3 consists of 16 residues. Germline CDR1 and CDR2: LNHDA and SQIVND (reference sequence).

The chain's CDR3 is CASSVAGQGTGELFF. CDR3 sequence (DNA): TGTGCCAGCAGCGTAGCCGGGCAGGGCACCGGGGAGCTGTTTTTT. V gene TRBV9 combines with J gene TRBJ2-2; D might be TRBD1 (5 bases). V dropped 0 bases and J dropped 4 bases, with 10 bases sitting between them. Germline V gene sequence: CDR1 SGDLS, CDR2 YYNGEE. This CDR3 region has 15 residues. The complete variable domain, with remaining parts taken from reference TRBV9 and TRBJ2-2, reads DSGVTQTPKHLITATGQRVTLRCSPRSGDLSVYWYQQSLDQGLQFLIQYYNGEERAKGNILERFSAQQFPDLHSELNLSSLELGDSALYFCASSVAGQGTGELFFGEGSRLTVL.

In its sample, this clone was seen once. V gene TRBV10-1 combines with J gene TRBJ2-1; 7 positions match TRBD2. Per the germline V gene, CDR1 is WNHNN and CDR2 is SYGVQD (reference sequence). The CDR3 extends over 15 amino acids. The V segment lost 8 bases and the J segment 9 bases; nucleotides outside the gene matches: 16. The CDR3: CASRPGGGGMSEQFF. CDR3 DNA: TGCGCCAGCCGGCCGGGAGGCGGGGGTATGAGTGAGCAGTTCTTC.

The chain is built from TRBV7-9 and TRBJ2-5; TRBD1 agrees at 9 bases. There are 14 residues in the CDR3. The germline V gene has CDR1 SEHNR and CDR2 FQNEAQ (reference sequence). The V gene end was trimmed by 5 bases and the J gene end by 5 bases; junction bases not matched to a gene: 6. CDR3 region: CASSVGQGRETQYF. For the CDR3, the DNA is TGTGCCAGCAGCGTGGGACAGGGTCGGGAGACCCAGTACTTC. The variable domain in full, with the rest retrieved from reference TRBV7-9 and TRBJ2-5, is DTGVSQNPRHKITKRGQNVTFRCDPISEHNRLYWYRQTLGQGPEFLTYFQNEAQLEKSRLLSDRFSAERPKGSFSTLEIQRTEQGDSAMYLCASSVGQGRETQYFGPGTRLLVL.

The chain has TRBV4-1 and TRBJ1-5; the D gene is possibly TRBD1 (5 bases). Trimming left V 4 bases short and J 5 bases short, with 12 bases between. CDR3 length equals 14 residues. Germline CDR1 reads MGHRA; CDR2 reads YSYEKL. The CDR3 region has the DNA TGCGCCAGCAGCCGAACCGACAGTGATCAGCCCCAGCATTTT. This gives the protein CASSRTDSDQPQHF.

The genes are TRBV3-1 (or the pseudogene TRBV3-2) and TRBJ1-4; 11 positions agree with TRBD1. The trim removed 2 bases at V and 7 bases at J, leaving 9 bases unmatched. Germline V gene sequence: CDR1 LGHDT, CDR2 YNNKEL (reference sequence). The CDR3 is made up of 17 amino acids. The CDR3 DNA reads TGTGCCAGCAGCCAAAGCCGGACAGGGGGCGTACGTGAAAAACTGTTTTTT. It yields the protein CASSQSRTGGVREKLFF.

The V gene is TRBV19, the J gene TRBJ2-3, with 11 bases lining up with TRBD2. The V gene end was trimmed by 5 bases and the J gene end by 5 bases; junction bases not matched to a gene: 3. There are 14 residues in the CDR3. Per the germline V gene, CDR1 is LNHDA and CDR2 is SQIVND (reference sequence). The CDR3 DNA reads as TGTGCCAGTAGTTCTAGCGGGGGGTTAGATACGCAGTATTTT. It encodes CASSSSGGLDTQYF.

This clone was seen at least ten times. The chain carries TRBV5-4 and TRBJ2-3, with D maybe TRBD2 (5 bases). This CDR3 is built from 14 residues. Germline V gene data show CDR1 as SGHNT and CDR2 as YYREEE (reference sequence). V was cut by 6 bases and J by 5 bases, with 16 bases left in between. DNA for the CDR3: TGTGCCAGCATGGACTCTAACTCGGGAGATACGCAGTATTTT. It yields the protein CASMDSNSGDTQYF.

The gene calls are TRBV7-2 and TRBJ2-6; weak D call: TRBD1 (6 bases). CDR3 length: 19 amino acids. CDR1 is SGHTA and CDR2 is FQGNSA in the germline V gene. The V end lost 1 base, the J end lost 0 bases, and 16 bases lay between the germline ends. The CDR3 is CASSLEQGVLSSGANVLTF. DNA for the CDR3: TGTGCCAGCAGCTTAGAACAGGGAGTTTTAAGCTCTGGGGCCAACGTCCTGACTTTC.

The V and J genes are TRBV3-1 (or the pseudogene TRBV3-2) and TRBJ2-5; 9 nucleotides align to TRBD2. V gave up 4 bases and J gave up 3 bases; unmatched junction bases: 3. The germline CDR1 and CDR2 sequences are LGHDT and YNNKEL (reference sequence). CDR3 size: 14 residues. The CDR3 protein is CASSLRLAEETQYF. The CDR3 nucleotides read TGTGCCAGCAGCCTCAGACTAGCGGAAGAGACCCAGTACTTC.

This rearrangement joins TRBV24-1 to TRBJ1-1, with 10 bases lining up with TRBD1. Germline trimming cut 1 base from V and 0 bases from J; bases unmatched to any gene: 7. This CDR3 spans 18 amino acids. Germline V gene sequence: CDR1 KGHDR, CDR2 SFDVKD. The CDR3 here is CATSDFRQGALVNTEAFF. The DNA for the CDR3 is TGTGCCACCAGTGATTTCCGACAGGGGGCGTTAGTGAACACTGAAGCTTTCTTT.

V usage is TRBV12-2 and J usage is TRBJ2-7; the table's D call of TRBD1 was not tested on the DNA. TRBV12-2 represents a pseudogene. This CDR3 is built from 17 residues. The CDR3 nucleotides read TGTGCAAGTCGCTTCAAGGTGTCGGGACAGGAGAAACTAGGGCAGTACGTC. Its protein is CASRFKVSGQEKLGQYV.

This rearrangement joins TRBV5-1 to TRBJ2-1; TRBD2 matches 7 bases. The germline CDR1 and CDR2 sequences are SGHRS and YFSETQ. The CDR3 sequence is 12 residues long. The junction had 1 base not matched to a gene; V was cut back by 4 bases and J by 6 bases. CDR3 bases: TGCGCCAGCAGCCCGGGGGGCAATGAGCAGTTCTTC. It is translated as CASSPGGNEQFF.